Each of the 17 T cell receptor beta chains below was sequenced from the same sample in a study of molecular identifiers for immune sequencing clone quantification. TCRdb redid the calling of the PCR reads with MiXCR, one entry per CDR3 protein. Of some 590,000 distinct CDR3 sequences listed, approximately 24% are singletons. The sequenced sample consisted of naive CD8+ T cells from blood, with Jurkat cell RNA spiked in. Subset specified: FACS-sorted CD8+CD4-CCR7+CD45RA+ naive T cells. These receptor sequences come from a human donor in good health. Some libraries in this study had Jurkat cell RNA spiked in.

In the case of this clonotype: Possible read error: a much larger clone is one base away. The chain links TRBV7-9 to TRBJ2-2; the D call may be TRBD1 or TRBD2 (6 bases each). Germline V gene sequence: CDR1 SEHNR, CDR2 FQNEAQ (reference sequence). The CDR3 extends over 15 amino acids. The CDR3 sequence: CASSLVPGGTEELFF. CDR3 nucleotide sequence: TGTGCCAGCAGCTTAGTGCCCGGGGGCACCGAGGAGCTGTTTTTT.

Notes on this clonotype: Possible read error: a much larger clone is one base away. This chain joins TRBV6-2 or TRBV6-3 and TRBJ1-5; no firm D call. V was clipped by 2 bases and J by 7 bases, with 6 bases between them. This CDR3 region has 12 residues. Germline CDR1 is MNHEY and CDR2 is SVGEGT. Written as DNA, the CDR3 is TGTGCCAGCAGTTACCCTAGGCAGCCCCAGCATTTT. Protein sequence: CASSYPRQPQHF.

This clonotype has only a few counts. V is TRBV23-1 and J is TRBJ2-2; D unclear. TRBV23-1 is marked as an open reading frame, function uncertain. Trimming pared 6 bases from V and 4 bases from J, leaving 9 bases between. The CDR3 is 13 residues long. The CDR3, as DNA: TGCGCCAGCAGAGACAAGTTCACCGGGGAGCTGTTTTTT. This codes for CASRDKFTGELFF.

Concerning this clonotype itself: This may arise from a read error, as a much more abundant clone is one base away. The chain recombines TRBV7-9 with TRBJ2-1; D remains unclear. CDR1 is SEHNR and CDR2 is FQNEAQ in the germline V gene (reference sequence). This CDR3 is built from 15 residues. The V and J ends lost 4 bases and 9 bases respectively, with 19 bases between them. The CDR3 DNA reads TGTGCCAGCAGCTCCACCCCTGGCGCAAGGGTTGAGCAGTTCTTC. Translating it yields CASSSTPGARVEQFF.

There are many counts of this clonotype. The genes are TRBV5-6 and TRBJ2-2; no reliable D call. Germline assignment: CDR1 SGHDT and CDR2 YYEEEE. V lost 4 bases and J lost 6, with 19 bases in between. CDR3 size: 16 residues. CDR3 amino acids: CASSRINLPTPGELFF. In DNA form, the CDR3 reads TGTGCCAGCAGCAGAATCAACCTGCCGACCCCCGGGGAGCTGTTTTTT.

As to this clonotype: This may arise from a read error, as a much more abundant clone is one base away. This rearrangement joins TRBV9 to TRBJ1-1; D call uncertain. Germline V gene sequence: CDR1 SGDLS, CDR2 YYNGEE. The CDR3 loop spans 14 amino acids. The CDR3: CASSVQGLNTGAFF. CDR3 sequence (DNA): TGTGCCAGCAGCGTACAAGGACTGAACACTGGAGCTTTCTTT.

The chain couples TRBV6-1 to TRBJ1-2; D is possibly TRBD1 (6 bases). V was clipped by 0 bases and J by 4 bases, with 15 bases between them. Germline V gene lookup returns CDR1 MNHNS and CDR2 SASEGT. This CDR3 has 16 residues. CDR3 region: CASSEALQGSRYGYTF. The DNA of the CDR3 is TGTGCCAGCAGTGAAGCCTTACAGGGAAGTCGCTATGGCTACACCTTC.

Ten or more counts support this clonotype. In nucleotides, the CDR3 is TGCAGTGCTAGTTTTAGCGTCCAGGGGGAGCAGTACTTC. Amino acid sequence: CSASFSVQGEQYF. The rearrangement joins TRBV20-1 to TRBJ2-7; tentatively, D is TRBD1 (6 bases). Between the trimmed V and J ends, which lost 3 bases and 7 bases, there was a span of 16 bases. The length of the CDR3 is 13 residues. Germline values: CDR1 DFQATT, CDR2 SNEGSKA (reference sequence).

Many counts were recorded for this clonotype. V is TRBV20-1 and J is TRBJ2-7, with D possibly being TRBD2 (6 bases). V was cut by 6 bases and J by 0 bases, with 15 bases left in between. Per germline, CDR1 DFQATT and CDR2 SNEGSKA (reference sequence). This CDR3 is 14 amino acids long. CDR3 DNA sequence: TGCAGTGCCAGCGGTAGCGGAAGCTCCTACGAGCAGTACTTC. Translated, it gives CSASGSGSSYEQYF.

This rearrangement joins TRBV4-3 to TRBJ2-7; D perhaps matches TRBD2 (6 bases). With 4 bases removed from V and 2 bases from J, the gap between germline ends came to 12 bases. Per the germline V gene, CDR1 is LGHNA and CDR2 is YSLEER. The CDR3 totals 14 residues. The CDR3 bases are TGCGCCAGCAGCCTTACGGAGGGTCCCTACGAGCAGTACTTC. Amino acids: CASSLTEGPYEQYF.

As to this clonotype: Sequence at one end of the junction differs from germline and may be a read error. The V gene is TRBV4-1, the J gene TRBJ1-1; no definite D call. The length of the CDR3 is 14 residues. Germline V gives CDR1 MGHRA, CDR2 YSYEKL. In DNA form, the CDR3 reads TGCGCCAGCATCCAAGGGTTCACGCACACTGAAGCTTTCTTT. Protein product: CASIQGFTHTEAFF.

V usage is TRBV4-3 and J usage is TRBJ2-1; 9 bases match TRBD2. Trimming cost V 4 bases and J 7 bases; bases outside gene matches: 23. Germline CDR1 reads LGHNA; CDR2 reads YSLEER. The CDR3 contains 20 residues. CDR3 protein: CASSREARLVGSGSMNEQFF. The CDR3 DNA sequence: TGCGCCAGCAGCCGAGAAGCAAGGCTGGTTGGTAGCGGGAGTATGAATGAGCAGTTCTTC.

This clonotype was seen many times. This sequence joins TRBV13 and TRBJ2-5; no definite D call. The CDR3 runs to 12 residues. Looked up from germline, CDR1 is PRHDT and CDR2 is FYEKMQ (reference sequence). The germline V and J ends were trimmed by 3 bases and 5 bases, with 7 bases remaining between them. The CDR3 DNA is TGTGCCAGCAGCTTGGATCGGGAGACCCAGTACTTC. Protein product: CASSLDRETQYF.

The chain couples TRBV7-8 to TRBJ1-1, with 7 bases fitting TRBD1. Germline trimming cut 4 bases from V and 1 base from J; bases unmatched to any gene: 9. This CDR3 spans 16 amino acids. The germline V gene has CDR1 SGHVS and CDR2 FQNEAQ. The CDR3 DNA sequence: TGTGCCAGCAGCTGGGCCCCGGGACAGACGAACACTGAAGCTTTCTTT. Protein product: CASSWAPGQTNTEAFF.

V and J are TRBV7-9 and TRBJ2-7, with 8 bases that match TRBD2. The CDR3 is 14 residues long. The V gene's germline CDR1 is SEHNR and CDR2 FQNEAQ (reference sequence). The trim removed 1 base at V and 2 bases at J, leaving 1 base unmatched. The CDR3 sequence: CASSLDGRAYEQYF. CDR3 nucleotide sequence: TGTGCCAGCAGCTTAGACGGGAGGGCCTACGAGCAGTACTTC.

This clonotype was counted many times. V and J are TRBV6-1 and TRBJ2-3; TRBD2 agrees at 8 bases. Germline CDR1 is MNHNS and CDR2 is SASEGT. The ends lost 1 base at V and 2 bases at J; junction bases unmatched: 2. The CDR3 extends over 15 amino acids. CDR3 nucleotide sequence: TGTGCCAGCAGTGAAGGACTAGCGTCCACAGATACGCAGTATTTT. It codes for CASSEGLASTDTQYF.

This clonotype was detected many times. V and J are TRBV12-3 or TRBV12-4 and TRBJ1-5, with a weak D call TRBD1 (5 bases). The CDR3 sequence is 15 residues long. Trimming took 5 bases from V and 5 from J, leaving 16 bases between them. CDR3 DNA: TGTGCCAGCAGTCCCCCGGGGGAATCGGATCAGCCCCAGCATTTT. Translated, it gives CASSPPGESDQPQHF.